This T cell receptor (beta chain) emerged from a study of CD8 T cells in ankylosing spondylitis (dated by TCRdb to 2016 to 2017). In the study overall: To find TCR variants linked to disease, the study profiled T cell receptor beta repertoires in ankylosing spondylitis patients and healthy donors. The full study cohort was made up of about two dozen ankylosing spondylitis patients and 108 healthy donors. Peripheral blood was sampled, and synovial fluid was also collected from ankylosing spondylitis patients. What the authors observed across the whole study: A TCR beta motif made up of several highly homologous amino acid variants appeared to be characteristic of blood from ankylosing spondylitis patients. Significant enrichment of the disease-linked clones was reported in matched synovial fluid samples from ankylosing spondylitis patients. In peripheral blood, the disease-linked clones were found at relatively low frequencies and had a CD8+ phenotype. Some TCR beta motif variants had previously been reported in synovial fluid and blood of reactive arthritis patients, which suggested common disease-initiation mechanisms.

This clonotype was seen ten or more times. The antigen it recognizes is unknown. Within one base of it there is no much larger clone, and no base qualities were kept. Relative to germline, V is 1 base shorter and J is 1 base shorter, with 20 bases between their ends. Sequences LGHDT (CDR1) and YNNKEL (CDR2) are obtained from the germline V gene (reference sequence). The CDR3 covers 18 residues, taking in both the cysteine and the phenylalanine. The retained sequence is limited to the CDR3, 54 bases, with the frame set at the first base. Instrument on record: Illumina HiSeq 2500. Quantitative 5'-RACE with molecular barcodes was the method used to prepare the TCR beta libraries. Per the source publication's procedure: A new computational method based on a probabilistic model of VDJ rearrangement was used to identify disease-linked TCR variants. The raw public data were reprocessed by TCRdb itself: fastp quality trimming at Q25, MiXCR clonotype calling, in-frame beta chains only. Each entry merges the rows of one CDR3 protein and shows their most common DNA and genes. The authors' filters were not applied to this entry. The table for this sample lists about 240,000 distinct CDR3 sequences; about 10% of them were counted only once. Less than 3% of the sample is held by the ten biggest clonotypes.

The sequence was collected from a male donor with ankylosing spondylitis or in good health (not recorded which). Rearrangement joined TRBV3-1 to TRBJ2-7; a weak D assignment points to TRBD2 (6 bases agree). The sequenced material came from blood, either unsorted or a sorted T cell fraction (not recorded which). The nucleotide sequence reads as follows: TGTGCCAGCAGCCAAGGAAGGGCCGGGAGCGCGCCGTCCTACGAGCAGTACTTC. The translation is CASSQGRAGSAPSYEQYF.